These T cell receptor beta chains were read from a single sample in a study of CD8+ T cells in alopecia areata. Libraries were prepared by immunoSEQ multiplex PCR; TCRdb keeps only in-frame clonotypes and omits some of them. The sample has about 180,000 clones, around 71% seen once; the top ten hold about an eighth. The source was CD8+ T cells sorted from blood, collected at week 0. The source of these receptors is a human donor with alopecia areata. The CDR3 runs from the conserved cysteine through the conserved F or W. Each record gives: V gene, J gene, D gene, clone size, CDR3 DNA, CDR3 protein. D genes are given only for firm matches. Clone size appears in some rows only: once, few, many, or a class for an expanded clone.

>TRBV5-1|TRBJ2-7|TRBD1|NA
TGCGCCAGCAGACGGGGACAGGGGGATGACGAGCAGTACTTC
CASRRGQGDDEQYF
>TRBV9|TRBJ2-5|NA|NA
TGTGCCAGCAGCGTAGAGGAGACCGGACAGGAGACCCAGTACTTC
CASSVEETGQETQYF
>TRBV4-1|TRBJ1-1|TRBD1|once
TGCGCCAGCAGCCAAGACCAGGGGGCCTCTGAAGCTTTCTTT
CASSQDQGASEAFF
>TRBV19|TRBJ2-7|NA|NA
TGTGCCACCTCCGTCACGGGACGCGAGCAGTACTTC
CATSVTGREQYF
>TRBV30|TRBJ2-1|NA|NA
TGTGCCTGGAGTGTAGTAACCGGGCAGTTCTTC
CAWSVVTGQFF
>TRBV30|TRBJ1-1|NA|NA
TGTGCCTGGAGCCCAGCTAACACTGAAGCTTTCTTT
CAWSPANTEAFF
>TRBV30|TRBJ1-2|TRBD1|NA
TGTGCCTGGAGGAGGACAGGGGGTTATTATGGCTACACCTTC
CAWRRTGGYYGYTF
>TRBV6-5|TRBJ2-3|TRBD1|NA
TGTGCCAGCAGCCAAGGGGGCGGAGACACAGATACGCAGTATTTT
CASSQGGGDTDTQYF
>TRBV2|TRBJ2-1|NA|NA
TGTGCCAGCAGCCTAGGAACTAGAAGGGGCAATGAGCAGTTCTTC
CASSLGTRRGNEQFF
>TRBV30|TRBJ1-3|NA|NA
TGTGCCTGGAGTGAGGGAAACACCATATATTTT
CAWSEGNTIYF
>TRBV9|TRBJ1-2|NA|NA
TGTGCCAGCATAAGGAGTTATGGCTACACCTTC
CASIRSYGYTF
>TRBV29-1|TRBJ2-1|TRBD1|NA
TGCAGCGTTGAGTTAGGGACAGGTAACAATGAGCAGTTCTTC
CSVELGTGNNEQFF
>TRBV5-6|TRBJ2-3|TRBD2|NA
TGTGCCAGCAGCTTGTTCAGCGGGGGGGCCGGAGATACGCAGTATTTT
CASSLFSGGAGDTQYF
>TRBV2|TRBJ1-6|NA|NA
TGTGCCCGTAGGGCGAGGGGCTCCTATAATTCACCCCTCCACTTT
CARRARGSYNSPLHF
>TRBV6-5|TRBJ1-2|NA|few
TGTGCCAGCGGGCAGGGTCTAGGTGGCTACACCTTC
CASGQGLGGYTF
>TRBV5-1|TRBJ2-6|NA|few
TGCGCCAGCAGCTTGGATAGCTCTGGGGCCAACGTCCTGACTTTC
CASSLDSSGANVLTF
>TRBV13|TRBJ1-1|NA|NA
TGTGCCAGCACGGGTGGAGCGGGGAACACTGAAGCTTTCTTT
CASTGGAGNTEAFF
>TRBV7-6|TRBJ1-1|NA|NA
TGTGCCAGCAGCTCTGGGGCTGGCTCGAACACTGAAGCTTTCTTT
CASSSGAGSNTEAFF
>TRBV7-9|TRBJ2-7|NA|NA
TGTGCCAGCAGCGGAGGGGGAGAGACAGCGCAGTACTTC
CASSGGGETAQYF
>TRBV2|TRBJ2-1|NA|NA
TGTGCCAGGAGGGGGGATGGCAATGAGCAGTTCTTC
CARRGDGNEQFF
>TRBV30|TRBJ1-2|NA|NA
TGTGCCTGGAGTGTAAACGGGGGGTATGGCTACACCTTC
CAWSVNGGYGYTF
>TRBV12-5|TRBJ1-5|NA|NA
TGTGCTAGTGGCCGGCAGACCGGCAATCAGCCCCAGCATTTT
CASGRQTGNQPQHF
>TRBV30|TRBJ2-7|NA|NA
TGTGCCTGGGGATCTAACTCCTACGAGCAGTACTTC
CAWGSNSYEQYF
>TRBV5-1|TRBJ1-1|NA|NA
TGCGCCAGCAGGGTAGGCACTGAAGCTTTCTTT
CASRVGTEAFF
>TRBV6-5|TRBJ2-5|NA|NA
TGTGCCAGCAGCCAGGGGGACTTATCCCAAGAGACCCAGTACTTC
CASSQGDLSQETQYF
>TRBV5-1|TRBJ1-6|NA|NA
TGCGCCAGCAGCGCGGCAGTGCCCTATTCACCCCTCCACTTT
CASSAAVPYSPLHF
>TRBV14|TRBJ2-1|TRBD2|NA
TGTGCCAGCACGCCCCTGCGGGGGGCCTCCTACAATGAGCAGTTCTTC
CASTPLRGASYNEQFF
>TRBV14|TRBJ2-5|NA|few
TGTGCCAGCAGCCAAGCCTTGGGCGGAACCCAGTACTTC
CASSQALGGTQYF
>TRBV21-1|TRBJ1-1|NA|few
TGTGCCAGCAGCACCCCCGGCGCGGAGAACACTGAAGCTTTCTTT
CASSTPGAENTEAFF
>TRBV7-9|TRBJ1-4|NA|NA
TGTGCCAGCAGCACGGACACCCGGATGCAAACTAATGAAAAACTGTTTTTT
CASSTDTRMQTNEKLFF
>TRBV27|TRBJ1-5|NA|NA
TGTGCCAGCAGTTTATTGGCAGGGTTTGGAGACCAGCATTTT
CASSLLAGFGDQHF
>TRBV6-1|TRBJ2-7|NA|NA
TGTGCAACGATCCGGACGGGGAACTACGAGCAGTACTTC
CATIRTGNYEQYF
>TRBV10-3|TRBJ2-5|NA|NA
TGTGCCATCAATGGTGATTACTTCCCCGGGGGTCAAGAGACCCAGTACTTC
CAINGDYFPGGQETQYF
>TRBV12-5|TRBJ2-1|TRBD1|NA
TGTGCTAGTTCCGGGGACAGGAACAATGAGCAGTTCTTC
CASSGDRNNEQFF
>TRBV29-1|TRBJ2-3|NA|NA
TGCAGCGTTGACCCAGGGGTCACGCAGTATTTT
CSVDPGVTQYF